These T cell receptor beta chains were read from a single sample in a study of OX40 agonist ivuxolimab in advanced cancers. This table comes from immunoSEQ multiplex PCR, and its TCRdb copy is limited to in-frame clones, with some not included. The data contain just over 90,000 clones, 90% to 95% of them seen just once; the ten biggest clones take up roughly 2.6%. The sequencing used CD4+ or CD8+ T cells sorted from blood, collected in a trial of the OX40 agonist ivuxolimab. These receptors came from an adult with an advanced solid tumor such as melanoma, head and neck, liver or kidney cancer. CDR3s include the opening cysteine and the closing phenylalanine or tryptophan. The D gene is left open where the match is weak. Some rows mark clone size as missing; the rest say once, few, many or name a class of expanded clone.

V gene,J gene,D gene,clone size,CDR3 protein,CDR3 DNA
TRBV28,TRBJ1-3,-,-,CASSFSSGNTIYF,TGTGCCAGCAGTTTTAGCTCTGGAAACACCATATATTTT
TRBV9,TRBJ1-3,-,-,CASSERTSGNTIYF,TGTGCCAGCAGCGAGAGGACCTCTGGAAACACCATATATTTT
TRBV9,TRBJ2-5,-,-,CASSRLRFFFQYF,TGTGCCAGCAGCCGACTACGGTTCTTCTTCCAGTACTTC
TRBV19,TRBJ2-7,-,-,CASSFDATYEQYF,TGTGCCAGTAGTTTCGACGCGACCTACGAGCAGTACTTC
TRBV19,TRBJ2-7,-,once,CASSINLSYEQYF,TGTGCCAGTAGTATCAATCTCTCCTACGAGCAGTACTTC
TRBV13,TRBJ2-2,TRBD1,-,CASSLAGQGPTGELFF,TGTGCCAGCAGCTTAGCCGGACAGGGGCCCACCGGGGAGCTGTTTTTT
TRBV19,TRBJ1-2,TRBD1,-,CASSMWTGGPANYGYTF,TGTGCCAGTAGTATGTGGACAGGGGGCCCGGCTAACTATGGCTACACCTTC
TRBV7-6,TRBJ1-1,TRBD1,-,CASSLGGDRVGTEAFF,TGTGCCAGCAGCTTAGGTGGGGACAGGGTGGGCACTGAAGCTTTCTTT
TRBV4-3,TRBJ1-2,TRBD1,-,CASRLGQGAGVGPQWGYTF,TGCGCCAGCAGGCTCGGACAGGGGGCGGGAGTTGGTCCCCAATGGGGCTACACCTTC
TRBV7-9,TRBJ1-4,-,-,CASSPMGIVDATNEKLFF,TGTGCCAGCAGCCCTATGGGAATAGTGGATGCAACTAATGAAAAACTGTTTTTT
TRBV5-1,TRBJ1-2,-,once,CASSLDTPGYTF,TGCGCCAGCAGCTTGGACACCCCGGGCTACACCTTC
TRBV19,TRBJ2-7,TRBD1,once,CASSIRATQGASYEQYF,TGTGCCAGTAGTATCCGGGCAACACAGGGGGCATCCTACGAGCAGTACTTC
TRBV4-3,TRBJ1-1,-,-,CASSVLPSGEAFF,TGCGCCAGCAGTGTTCTTCCTTCGGGTGAAGCTTTCTTT
TRBV27,TRBJ2-3,-,-,CASGGGTDTQYF,TGTGCCAGCGGAGGGGGCACAGATACGCAGTATTTT
TRBV7-9,TRBJ1-2,TRBD1,once,CASSLVPGGGYTF,TGTGCCAGCAGCTTAGTCCCAGGGGGAGGCTACACCTTC
TRBV7-9,TRBJ1-1,-,-,CASSLAGPNTEAFF,TGTGCCAGCAGCTTAGCCGGGCCCAACACTGAAGCTTTCTTT
TRBV2,TRBJ1-1,-,-,CASSDYTEAFF,TGTGCCAGCAGTGATTACACTGAAGCTTTCTTT
TRBV19,TRBJ2-1,TRBD1,-,CASSIRQGAYNEQFF,TGTGCCAGTAGTATAAGGCAGGGGGCTTACAATGAGCAGTTCTTC